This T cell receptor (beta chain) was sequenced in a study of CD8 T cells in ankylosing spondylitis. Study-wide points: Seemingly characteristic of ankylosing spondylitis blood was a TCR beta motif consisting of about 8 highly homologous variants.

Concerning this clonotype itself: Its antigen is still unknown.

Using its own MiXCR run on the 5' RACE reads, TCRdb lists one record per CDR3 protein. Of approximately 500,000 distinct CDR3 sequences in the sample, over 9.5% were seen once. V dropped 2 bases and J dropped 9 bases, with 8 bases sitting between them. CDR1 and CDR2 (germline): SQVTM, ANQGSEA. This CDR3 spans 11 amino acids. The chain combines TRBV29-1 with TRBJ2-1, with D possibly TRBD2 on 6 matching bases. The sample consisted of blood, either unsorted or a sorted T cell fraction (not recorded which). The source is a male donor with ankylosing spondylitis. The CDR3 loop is CSVERGLEQFF. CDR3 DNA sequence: TGCAGCGTTGAACGGGGACTTGAGCAGTTCTTC.